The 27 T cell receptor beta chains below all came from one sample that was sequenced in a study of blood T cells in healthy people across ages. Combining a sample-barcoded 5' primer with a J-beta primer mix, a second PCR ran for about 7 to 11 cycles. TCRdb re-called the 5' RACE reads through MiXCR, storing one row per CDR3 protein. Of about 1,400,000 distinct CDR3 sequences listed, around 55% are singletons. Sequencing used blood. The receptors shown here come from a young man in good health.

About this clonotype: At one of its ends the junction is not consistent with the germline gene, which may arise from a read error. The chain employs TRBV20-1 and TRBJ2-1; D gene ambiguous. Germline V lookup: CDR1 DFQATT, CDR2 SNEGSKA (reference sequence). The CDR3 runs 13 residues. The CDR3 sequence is CSARRPRRDEQFF. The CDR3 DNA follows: TGCAGCGCTAGACGGCCCCGTCGGGATGAGCAGTTCTTC.

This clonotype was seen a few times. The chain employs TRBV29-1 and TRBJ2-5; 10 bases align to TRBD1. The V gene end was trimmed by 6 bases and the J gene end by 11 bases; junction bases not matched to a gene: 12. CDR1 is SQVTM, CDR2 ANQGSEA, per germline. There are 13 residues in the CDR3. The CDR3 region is CSVGPGQGREQYF. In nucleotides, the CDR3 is TGCAGCGTGGGACCGGGACAGGGGAGAGAGCAGTACTTC.

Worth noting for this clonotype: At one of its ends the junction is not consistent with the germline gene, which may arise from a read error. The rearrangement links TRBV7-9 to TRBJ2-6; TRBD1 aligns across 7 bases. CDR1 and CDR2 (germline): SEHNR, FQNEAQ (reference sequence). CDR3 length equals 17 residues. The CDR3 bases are TGTGCCGGCAGCTTGCGACAGGGTAGATCTGGGGCCAACGTCCTGACTTTC. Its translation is CAGSLRQGRSGANVLTF.

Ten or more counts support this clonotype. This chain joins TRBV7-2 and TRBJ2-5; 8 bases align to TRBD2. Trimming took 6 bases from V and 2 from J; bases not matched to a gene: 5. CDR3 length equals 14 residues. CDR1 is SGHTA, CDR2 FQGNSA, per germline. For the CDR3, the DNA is TGTGCCAGCAGTTTGTTAGCGGGGCAAGAGACCCAGTACTTC. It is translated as CASSLLAGQETQYF.

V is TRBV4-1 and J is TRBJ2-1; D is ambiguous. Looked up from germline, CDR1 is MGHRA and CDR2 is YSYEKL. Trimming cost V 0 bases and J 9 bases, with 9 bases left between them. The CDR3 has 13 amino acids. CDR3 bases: TGCGCCAGCAGCCAAGACCGGAGAGCTGAGCAGTTCTTC. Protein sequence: CASSQDRRAEQFF.

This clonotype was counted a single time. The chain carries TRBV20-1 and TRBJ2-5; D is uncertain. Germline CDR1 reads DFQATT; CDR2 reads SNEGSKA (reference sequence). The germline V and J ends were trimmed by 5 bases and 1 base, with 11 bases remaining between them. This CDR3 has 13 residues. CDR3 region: CSARSGAQETQYF. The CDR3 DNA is TGCAGTGCTCGGTCCGGTGCCCAAGAGACCCAGTACTTC.

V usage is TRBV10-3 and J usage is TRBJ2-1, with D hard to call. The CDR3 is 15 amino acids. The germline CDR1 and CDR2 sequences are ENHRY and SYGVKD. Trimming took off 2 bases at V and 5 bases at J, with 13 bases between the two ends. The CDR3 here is CAISEMGGINNEQFF. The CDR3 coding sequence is TGTGCCATCAGTGAGATGGGCGGCATAAACAATGAGCAGTTCTTC.

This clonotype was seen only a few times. The CDR3 loop reads CASRPGNSPLHF. For the CDR3, the DNA is TGTGCCAGCCGTCCGGGCAATTCACCCCTCCACTTT. The chain recombines TRBV6-6 with TRBJ1-6; no reliable D call. The length of the CDR3 is 12 residues. Trimming cost V 8 bases and J 7 bases, with 9 bases left between them. Germline CDR1 MNHNY, CDR2 SVGAGI (reference sequence).

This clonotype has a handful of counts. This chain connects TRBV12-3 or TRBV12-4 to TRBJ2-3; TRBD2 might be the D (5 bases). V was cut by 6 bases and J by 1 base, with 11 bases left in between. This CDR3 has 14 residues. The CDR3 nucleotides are TGTGCCAGCAGGAAACTGGAGGGCACAGATACGCAGTATTTT. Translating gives CASRKLEGTDTQYF.

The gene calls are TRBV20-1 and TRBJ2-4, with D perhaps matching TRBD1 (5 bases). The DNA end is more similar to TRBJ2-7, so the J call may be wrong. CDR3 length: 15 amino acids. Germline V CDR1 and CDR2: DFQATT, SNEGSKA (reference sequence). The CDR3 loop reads CSARDIQARLYEQYF. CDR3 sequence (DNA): TGCAGTGCTAGAGATATACAGGCGCGCCTCTACGAGCAGTACTTC.

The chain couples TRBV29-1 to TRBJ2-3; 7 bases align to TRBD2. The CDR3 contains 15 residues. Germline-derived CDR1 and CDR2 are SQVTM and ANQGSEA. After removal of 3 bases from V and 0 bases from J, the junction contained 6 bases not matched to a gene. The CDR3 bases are TGCAGCGTTGATCTGGGTAGCGGGAGCACAGATACGCAGTATTTT. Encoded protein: CSVDLGSGSTDTQYF.

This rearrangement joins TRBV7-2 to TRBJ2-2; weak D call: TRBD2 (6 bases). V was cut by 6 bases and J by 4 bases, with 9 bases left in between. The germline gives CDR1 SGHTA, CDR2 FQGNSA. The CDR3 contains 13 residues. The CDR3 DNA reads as TGTGCCAGCAGTTCGACTAGCACCGGGGAGCTGTTTTTT. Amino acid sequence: CASSSTSTGELFF.

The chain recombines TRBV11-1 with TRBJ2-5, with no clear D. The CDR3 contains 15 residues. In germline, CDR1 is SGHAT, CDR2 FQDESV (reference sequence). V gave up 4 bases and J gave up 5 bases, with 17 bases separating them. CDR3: CASSSRPGGWETQYF. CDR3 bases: TGTGCCAGCAGCTCCCGCCCCGGTGGTTGGGAGACCCAGTACTTC.

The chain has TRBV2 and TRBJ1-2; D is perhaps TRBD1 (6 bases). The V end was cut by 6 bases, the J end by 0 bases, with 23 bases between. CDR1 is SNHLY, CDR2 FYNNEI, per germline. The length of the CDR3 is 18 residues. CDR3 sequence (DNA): TGTGCCAGCAGCGTCGGACAGCCGATAAAGAAATCTAACTATGGCTACACCTTC. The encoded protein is CASSVGQPIKKSNYGYTF.

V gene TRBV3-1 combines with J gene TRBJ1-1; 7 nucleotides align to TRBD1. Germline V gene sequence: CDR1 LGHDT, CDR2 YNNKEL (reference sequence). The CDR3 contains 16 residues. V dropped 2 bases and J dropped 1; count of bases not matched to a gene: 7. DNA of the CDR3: TGTGCCAGCAGCCAATTACCGGGACAGCAGAACACTGAAGCTTTCTTT. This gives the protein CASSQLPGQQNTEAFF.

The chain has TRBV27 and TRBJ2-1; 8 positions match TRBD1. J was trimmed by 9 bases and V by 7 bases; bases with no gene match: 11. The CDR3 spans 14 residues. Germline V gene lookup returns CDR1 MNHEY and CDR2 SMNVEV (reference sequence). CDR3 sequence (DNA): TGTGCCAGCATACGCCATACAGGGGGAGGTGAGCAGTTCTTC. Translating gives CASIRHTGGGEQFF.

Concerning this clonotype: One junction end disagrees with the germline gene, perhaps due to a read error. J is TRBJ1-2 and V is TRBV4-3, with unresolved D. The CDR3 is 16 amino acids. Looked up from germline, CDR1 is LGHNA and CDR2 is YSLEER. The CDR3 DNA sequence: TGCGCCTGCAGCCAAGACCGGCTTCTCTCCCCCGGTGGCTACACCTTC. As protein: CACSQDRLLSPGGYTF.

CDR3 nucleotide sequence: TGTGCCAGCAAAGACCTAGCGGGAGGGAGAAATGAGCAGTTCTTC. This codes for CASKDLAGGRNEQFF. The gene calls are TRBV11-1 and TRBJ2-1, with TRBD2 matching over 12 bases. J gave up 7 bases and V 7 bases, and 8 bases lay outside the gene matches. The germline CDR1 and CDR2 sequences are SGHAT and FQDESV (reference sequence). CDR3 length: 15 residues. Full variable domain (remainder filled in from reference TRBV11-1 and TRBJ2-1): EAEVAQSPRYKITEKSQAVAFWCDPISGHATLYWYRQILGQGPELLVQFQDESVVDDSQLPKDRFSAERLKGVDSTLKIQPAELGDSAMYLCASKDLAGGRNEQFFGPGTRLTVL.

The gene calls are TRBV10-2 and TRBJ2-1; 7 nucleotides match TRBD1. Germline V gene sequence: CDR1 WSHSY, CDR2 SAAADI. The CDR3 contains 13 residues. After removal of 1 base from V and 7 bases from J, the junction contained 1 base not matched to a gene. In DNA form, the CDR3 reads TGCGCCAGCAGTGAGTGGGGACAGAATGAGCAGTTCTTC. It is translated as CASSEWGQNEQFF.

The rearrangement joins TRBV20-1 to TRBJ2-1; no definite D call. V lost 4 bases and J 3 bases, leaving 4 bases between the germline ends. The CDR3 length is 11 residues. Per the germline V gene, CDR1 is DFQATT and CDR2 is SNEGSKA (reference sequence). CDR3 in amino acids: CSANHYNEQFF. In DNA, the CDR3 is TGCAGTGCTAACCACTACAATGAGCAGTTCTTC.

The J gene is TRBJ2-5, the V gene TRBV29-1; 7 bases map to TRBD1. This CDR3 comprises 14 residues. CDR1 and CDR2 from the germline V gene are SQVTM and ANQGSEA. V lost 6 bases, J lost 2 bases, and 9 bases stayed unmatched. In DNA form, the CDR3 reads TGCAGCGTCATTAACGGACAGGCACAAGAGACCCAGTACTTC. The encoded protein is CSVINGQAQETQYF.

This chain's CDR3 is CASSLYSGTPYEQYF. In DNA form, the CDR3 reads TGTGCCAGCAGTTTATATAGCGGGACACCCTACGAGCAGTACTTC. The rearrangement links TRBV27 to TRBJ2-7, with TRBD2 matching over 8 bases. J lost 2 bases, V lost 1 base, and 4 bases had no gene match. Germline CDR1 reads MNHEY; CDR2 reads SMNVEV (reference sequence). This CDR3 is built from 15 residues.

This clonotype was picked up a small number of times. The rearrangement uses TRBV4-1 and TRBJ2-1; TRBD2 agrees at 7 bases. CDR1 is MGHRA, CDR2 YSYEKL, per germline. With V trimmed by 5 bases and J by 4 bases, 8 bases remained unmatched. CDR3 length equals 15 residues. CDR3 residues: CASSMSAGEYNEQFF. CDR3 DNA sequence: TGCGCCAGCAGCATGAGTGCGGGAGAGTACAATGAGCAGTTCTTC.

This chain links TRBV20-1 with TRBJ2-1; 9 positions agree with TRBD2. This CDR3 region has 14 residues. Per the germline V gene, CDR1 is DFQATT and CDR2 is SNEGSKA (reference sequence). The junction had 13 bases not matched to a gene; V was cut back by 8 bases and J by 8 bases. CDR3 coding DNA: TGCAGTCCCCCCAATAGCGGGGGAAGGGATGAGCAGTTCTTC. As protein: CSPPNSGGRDEQFF.

The CDR3 reads CASSFLGGMDEQYF. The DNA for the CDR3 is TGTGCCAGCAGTTTCCTGGGGGGTATGGATGAGCAGTACTTC. V is TRBV27 and J is TRBJ2-5, with a tentative D call TRBD2 (6 bases). The CDR3 length is 14 residues. V lost 3 bases, J lost 11 bases, and 19 bases lay in between. CDR1 and CDR2 (germline): MNHEY, SMNVEV (reference sequence).

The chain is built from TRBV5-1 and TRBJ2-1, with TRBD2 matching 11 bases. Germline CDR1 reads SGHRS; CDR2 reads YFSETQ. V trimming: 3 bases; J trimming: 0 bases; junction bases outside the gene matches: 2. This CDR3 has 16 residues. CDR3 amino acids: CASSSSGGPSYNEQFF. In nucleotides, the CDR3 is TGCGCCAGCAGCTCTAGCGGGGGGCCCTCCTACAATGAGCAGTTCTTC.

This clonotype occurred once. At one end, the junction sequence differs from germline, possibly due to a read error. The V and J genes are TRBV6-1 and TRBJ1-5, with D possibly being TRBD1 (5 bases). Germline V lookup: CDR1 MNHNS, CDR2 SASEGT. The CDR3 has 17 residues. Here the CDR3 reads CTSLRGRTAYSNQPQHF. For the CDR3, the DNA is TGTACCAGCCTGAGGGGAAGAACAGCCTATAGCAATCAGCCCCAGCATTTT.